The subject of this entry is one T cell receptor (beta chain). CDR3 length: 15 residues. V was pared by 0 bases and J by 0 bases, with 8 bases between. Germline assignment: CDR1 SGHTA and CDR2 FQGNSA. The sample originates from a study of blood T cell repertoires in COVID-19. Study-level background: The United States, Italy and Spain were the sources of the acute and convalescent COVID-19 samples. The cDNA or gDNA used as material had been derived from T cells, B-cell-depleted T cells, or PBMCs.

Original processing notes: Counts of nucleated cells, estimated from reference gene primer amplification, were obtained. Measured with immunoSEQ multiplex PCR; TCRdb has only the in-frame clones, and not every one. V and J calls and clone size come straight from that table; D and trimming were deduced from the DNA. The sample shows approximately 96,000 clones, about 88% of them seen only once. Input material: peripheral blood. The chain couples TRBV7-2 to TRBJ2-5; D is unclear. The clonotype comes from a woman older than 75 with acute or convalescent COVID-19. This CDR3 is CASSLAPGNQETQYF. The CDR3 DNA sequence: TGTGCCAGCAGCTTAGCCCCGGGTAACCAAGAGACCCAGTACTTC.